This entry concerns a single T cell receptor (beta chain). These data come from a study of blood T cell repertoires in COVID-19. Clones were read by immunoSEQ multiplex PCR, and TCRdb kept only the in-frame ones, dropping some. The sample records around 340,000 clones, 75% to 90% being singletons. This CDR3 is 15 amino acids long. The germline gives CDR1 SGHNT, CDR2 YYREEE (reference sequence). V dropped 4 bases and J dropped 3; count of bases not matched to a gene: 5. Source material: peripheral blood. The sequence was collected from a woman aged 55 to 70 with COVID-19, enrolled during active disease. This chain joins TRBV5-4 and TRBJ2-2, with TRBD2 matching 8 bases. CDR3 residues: CASSPSGGDTGELFF. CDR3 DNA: TGTGCCAGCAGCCCGTCGGGGGGGGACACCGGGGAGCTGTTTTTT.